This T cell receptor beta chain was obtained from a study of T cell responses to AZD1222 COVID-19 vaccine. Comment on this clone: The antigen remains undetermined.

Study-level results: In the spike-specific TCR repertoire, nearly half reportedly target unmutated variant regions. It should be noted that donors were predominantly white British and more often female, and clonal diversity was possibly underestimated. Only 5 to 7 individuals given AZD1222 were seropositive at baseline.

The table came from immunoSEQ multiplex PCR; TCRdb's copy has only in-frame clones and leaves some out. The sample has more than 70,000 clones, approximately 85% seen once. Germline assignment: CDR1 SGHAT and CDR2 FQNNGV. CDR3 length: 13 amino acids. Between the trimmed V and J ends, which lost 5 bases and 7 bases, there was a span of 12 bases. Sequencing used peripheral blood, obtained on day 0 of MenACWY control vaccination. The rearrangement links TRBV11-2 to TRBJ1-5, with D tentatively TRBD1 (5 bases). The TCR sequence derives from an adult in good health. The CDR3 bases are TGTGCCAGCAGCCCGGGACCCAGCCAGCCCCAGCATTTT. Its translation: CASSPGPSQPQHF.